What follows are 21 T cell receptor beta chains derived from one specimen sequenced in a study of blood T cells in healthy people across ages. Alongside a J-beta primer mix, a sample-barcoded 5' primer served in a second PCR lasting about 6 to 11 cycles. From the 5' RACE reads, TCRdb called clonotypes with MiXCR, one entry per CDR3 protein. The data contain 800,000 or so distinct CDR3 sequences, about 25% of them singletons. These data were also reused for a study on T cells of mothers and their children.

Sequenced: blood. These receptors all come from a boy aged 5-17 years in good health.

V is TRBV15 and J is TRBJ1-4; D not resolved. Per the germline V gene, CDR1 is LNHNV and CDR2 is YYDKDF (reference sequence). Deletions cut 0 bases from V and 9 bases from J, with 14 bases between. The CDR3 has 15 residues. The CDR3 region is CATSRDVTDHQKLFF. For the CDR3, the DNA is TGTGCCACCAGCAGAGATGTCACGGACCATCAAAAACTGTTTTTT.

V gene TRBV27 combines with J gene TRBJ1-5, with D hard to call. The V end lost 6 bases, the J end lost 6 bases, and 15 bases lay between the germline ends. Germline lookup yields CDR1 MNHEY and CDR2 SMNVEV (reference sequence). This CDR3 comprises 14 residues. The CDR3 loop reads CASSKKVGGQPQHF. CDR3 sequence (DNA): TGTGCCAGCAGCAAAAAAGTTGGTGGTCAGCCCCAGCATTTT.

This clonotype was counted only a few times. J is TRBJ2-7 and V is TRBV28; D is possibly TRBD1 (6 bases). The CDR3 is 16 amino acids. CDR1 is MDHEN, CDR2 SYDVKM, per germline. V was shortened by 3 bases and J by 5 bases, with 20 bases between the two germline ends. Written as DNA, the CDR3 is TGTGCCAGCAGTTTTTTGGGGGCGCGAATATTCCACGAGCAGTACTTC. Amino acids: CASSFLGARIFHEQYF.

Only a few counts were recorded for this clonotype. The chain joins TRBV28 to TRBJ1-2, with D perhaps TRBD1 (6 bases). The CDR3 is 14 residues long. CDR1 and CDR2 (germline): MDHEN, SYDVKM. Trimming shortened V by 3 bases and J by 2 bases, and 10 bases separated the two germline ends. CDR3 sequence reads: CASSLTGPNYGYTF. The CDR3 coding sequence is TGTGCCAGCAGTTTGACAGGACCGAACTATGGCTACACCTTC.

This clonotype was picked up a small number of times. The CDR3 sequence: CSATGENTEAFF. CDR3 sequence (DNA): TGCAGCGCAACCGGAGAGAACACTGAAGCTTTCTTT. The rearrangement links TRBV29-1 to TRBJ1-1; D gene ambiguous. The CDR3 spans 12 residues. Looked up from germline, CDR1 is SQVTM and CDR2 is ANQGSEA. Trimming took off 7 bases at V and 1 base at J, with 10 bases between the two ends. The full variable domain, rest sourced from reference TRBV29-1 and TRBJ1-1, is SAVISQKPSRDICQRGTSLTIQCQVDSQVTMMFWYRQQPGQSLTLIATANQGSEATYESGFVIDKFPISRPNLTFSTLTVSNMSPEDSSIYLCSATGENTEAFFGQGTRLTVV.

This clonotype was counted only a few times. The chain uses TRBV20-1 and TRBJ1-6, with a possible D match to TRBD1 (6 bases). The CDR3 totals 13 residues. V lost 6 bases and J 6 bases, leaving 12 bases between the germline ends. The germline V gene encodes CDR1 DFQATT and CDR2 SNEGSKA (reference sequence). This CDR3 is CSANQGSNSPLHF. DNA of the CDR3: TGCAGTGCCAATCAGGGGAGTAATTCACCCCTCCACTTT.

The V and J genes are TRBV4-1 and TRBJ1-1; 9 bases agree with TRBD1. The V gene end was trimmed by 2 bases and the J gene end by 6 bases; junction bases not matched to a gene: 10. CDR3 length equals 16 residues. The V gene's germline CDR1 is MGHRA and CDR2 YSYEKL. The CDR3: CASSQSPGQGIAEAFF. DNA of the CDR3: TGCGCCAGCAGCCAATCCCCGGGACAGGGAATCGCTGAAGCTTTCTTT.

This clonotype was found a few times. The rearrangement links TRBV29-1 to TRBJ2-5, with D perhaps being TRBD1 or TRBD2 (7 bases each). The CDR3 is 15 residues long. Germline CDR1 and CDR2: SQVTM and ANQGSEA. V dropped 1 base and J dropped 11 bases, with 23 bases sitting between them. Written as DNA, the CDR3 is TGCAGCGTTGAAGCCCTCGGGACAGCGGGAACGGAGCAGTACTTC. Its protein product is CSVEALGTAGTEQYF.

This clonotype was found a few times. V and J are TRBV4-3 and TRBJ1-2; 9 bases map to TRBD1. The CDR3 contains 15 residues. The ends lost 2 bases at V and 5 bases at J; junction bases unmatched: 6. Germline CDR1 is LGHNA and CDR2 is YSLEER. In nucleotides, the CDR3 is TGCGCCAGCAGCCAATCCCCCGGGACAGGGTATGGCTACACCTTC. Translation: CASSQSPGTGYGYTF.

The rearrangement uses TRBV7-9 and TRBJ1-2; D uncertain. V was shortened by 4 bases and J by 4 bases, with 10 bases between the two germline ends. The CDR3 sequence is 13 residues long. Per the germline V gene, CDR1 is SEHNR and CDR2 is FQNEAQ (reference sequence). The chain's CDR3 is CASSSLPIYGYTF. The CDR3 DNA is TGTGCCAGCAGCTCTCTCCCAATCTATGGCTACACCTTC.

This chain connects TRBV3-1 to TRBJ1-1; D may be TRBD1 (6 bases). Per the germline V gene, CDR1 is LGHDT and CDR2 is YNNKEL (reference sequence). V was pared by 4 bases and J by 5 bases, with 14 bases between. The CDR3 loop spans 14 amino acids. CDR3 coding DNA: TGTGCCAGCAGCCTAGGGACAACTCGAACTGAAGCTTTCTTT. Translated: CASSLGTTRTEAFF.

This chain joins TRBV7-2 and TRBJ1-1; D is unresolved. CDR1 and CDR2 (germline): SGHTA, FQGNSA. Trimming took off 3 bases at V and 4 bases at J, with 15 bases between the two ends. The CDR3 length is 15 residues. The CDR3 sequence is CASSFSTQGTTEAFF. CDR3 DNA sequence: TGTGCCAGCAGCTTCTCCACCCAAGGTACCACTGAAGCTTTCTTT.

The chain couples TRBV20-1 to TRBJ1-5; D not certain. Trimming left V 3 bases short and J 2 bases short, with 14 bases between. Germline CDR1 reads DFQATT; CDR2 reads SNEGSKA (reference sequence). The CDR3 runs to 15 residues. The CDR3, as DNA: TGCAGTGCTAGGTATACTACGGCGGGCAATCAGCCCCAGCATTTT. Its translation is CSARYTTAGNQPQHF.

This chain connects TRBV28 to TRBJ2-1; D is ambiguous. The CDR3 totals 15 residues. V lost 4 bases and J lost 7, with 17 bases in between. Germline assignment: CDR1 MDHEN and CDR2 SYDVKM. Written as DNA, the CDR3 is TGTGCCAGCAGTTCCCCGGCTGGCCTGTCGAATGAGCAGTTCTTC. Protein product: CASSSPAGLSNEQFF.

This clonotype was seen a handful of times. The chain carries TRBV6-1 and TRBJ2-2; D possibly uses TRBD1 or TRBD2 (5 bases each). CDR3 length: 17 amino acids. Trimming pared 7 bases from V and 0 bases from J, leaving 18 bases between. Germline V gives CDR1 MNHNS, CDR2 SASEGT. CDR3 DNA: TGTGCCAGCATCCGCGATGGGGGACCTACGAACACCGGGGAGCTGTTTTTT. Its protein is CASIRDGGPTNTGELFF.

The sample holds a few counts of this clonotype. The chain recombines TRBV4-3 with TRBJ1-2, with D possibly TRBD1 on 5 matching bases. V lost 2 bases and J lost 4, with 20 bases in between. The CDR3 consists of 17 residues. Germline lookup yields CDR1 LGHNA and CDR2 YSLEER. The CDR3 protein is CASSQSPPGRSGYGYTF. The CDR3 DNA reads as TGCGCCAGCAGCCAATCACCGCCAGGGAGATCAGGCTATGGCTACACCTTC.

This clonotype was detected a few times. V and J are TRBV20-1 and TRBJ2-7; TRBD1 aligns across 7 bases. CDR1 and CDR2 (germline): DFQATT, SNEGSKA (reference sequence). The ends lost 2 bases at V and 2 bases at J; junction bases unmatched: 12. The CDR3 sequence is 16 residues long. Written as DNA, the CDR3 is TGCAGTGCTAGACCAAAAATCCGGGACAGTACCTACGAGCAGTACTTC. It is translated as CSARPKIRDSTYEQYF.

This clonotype was detected only a few times. J is TRBJ2-2 and V is TRBV4-3, with D hard to call. CDR1 and CDR2 from the germline V gene are LGHNA and YSLEER. This CDR3 comprises 14 residues. Trimming pared 4 bases from V and 6 bases from J, leaving 12 bases between. CDR3 coding DNA: TGCGCCAGCAGCCTTGTGGTCCCCCCCGGGGAGCTGTTTTTT. Its protein is CASSLVVPPGELFF.

This chain joins TRBV12-3 or TRBV12-4 and TRBJ1-1, with 10 bases aligning to TRBD1. The CDR3 covers 17 residues. V was pared by 5 bases and J by 5 bases, with 14 bases of the junction left unmatched. The CDR3 sequence is CASSRPGQGSLWTEAFF. CDR3 nucleotide sequence: TGTGCCAGCAGTAGACCGGGACAGGGGTCTTTATGGACTGAAGCTTTCTTT.

This clonotype was detected only a few times. The chain carries TRBV20-1 and TRBJ2-2; the D gene is possibly TRBD1 (6 bases). Germline CDR1 DFQATT, CDR2 SNEGSKA (reference sequence). The CDR3 runs 15 residues. V lost 6 bases and J lost 3, with 17 bases in between. CDR3: CSAEEQGSDTGELFF. The CDR3 coding sequence is TGCAGTGCAGAAGAACAGGGATCGGACACCGGGGAGCTGTTTTTT.

CDR3 amino acids: CASSQGLVLEQYF. The CDR3 coding sequence is TGCGCCAGCAGCCAAGGGTTAGTCCTCGAGCAGTACTTC. The chain combines TRBV4-3 with TRBJ2-7, with unresolved D. Between the trimmed V and J ends, which lost 1 base and 6 bases, there was a span of 10 bases. The CDR3 is 13 amino acids. CDR1 is LGHNA, CDR2 YSLEER, per germline.